The rows below give T cell receptor beta chains drawn from one sample of a study of cytomegalovirus exposure and HLA in healthy donors. Some clones are missing from TCRdb's copy, which holds only in-frame ones; the method was immunoSEQ multiplex PCR. The repertoire includes some 120,000 clones, about 83% of them detected once, and 2% to 2.5% sits in the top ten. Sequences were obtained from PBMCs. All receptors come from a woman aged 25-40 years in good health and CMV-seronegative. Each CDR3 is given with its conserved first and last residue. Fields, in order: J gene, D gene, V gene, clone size, CDR3 protein, CDR3 DNA. The D gene is left open where the match is weak. The size of a clone is reported for some rows only, either as once, few or many, or as a class for expanded clones.

j_gene: TRBJ2-7
d_gene: TRBD1
v_gene: TRBV18
abundance: NA
CDR3aa: CASSETAGGEQYF
CDR3nt: TGTGCCAGCTCAGAGACTGCAGGGGGAGAGCAGTACTTC

j_gene: TRBJ1-4
d_gene: NA
v_gene: TRBV12-5
abundance: NA
CDR3aa: CASGLGATGYNEKLFF
CDR3nt: TGTGCTAGTGGTTTGGGGGCGACAGGATATAATGAAAAACTGTTTTTT

j_gene: TRBJ1-3
d_gene: NA
v_gene: TRBV6-5
abundance: NA
CDR3aa: CASTAGPLSGNTIYF
CDR3nt: TGTGCCAGCACGGCGGGGCCGCTCTCTGGAAACACCATATATTTT

j_gene: TRBJ2-7
d_gene: NA
v_gene: TRBV5-6
abundance: NA
CDR3aa: CASSFQGGEQYF
CDR3nt: TGTGCCAGCAGCTTCCAAGGGGGTGAGCAGTACTTC

j_gene: TRBJ1-2
d_gene: NA
v_gene: TRBV18
abundance: few
CDR3aa: CASSPGADGGYTF
CDR3nt: TGTGCCAGCTCACCAGGGGCTGATGGAGGCTACACCTTC

j_gene: TRBJ2-3
d_gene: TRBD1
v_gene: TRBV11-2
abundance: once
CDR3aa: CASFPGQGTDTQYF
CDR3nt: TGTGCCAGCTTTCCCGGACAGGGGACAGATACGCAGTATTTT

j_gene: TRBJ2-7
d_gene: TRBD1
v_gene: TRBV7-9
abundance: NA
CDR3aa: CASSPSGTGEGYEQYF
CDR3nt: TGTGCCAGCAGCCCCTCCGGGACAGGGGAAGGCTACGAGCAGTACTTC

j_gene: TRBJ2-1
d_gene: TRBD2
v_gene: TRBV2
abundance: NA
CDR3aa: CASRSLGGGGPVVEQFF
CDR3nt: TGTGCCAGCAGGAGCCTCGGGGGCGGGGGGCCAGTCGTTGAGCAGTTCTTC

j_gene: TRBJ1-5
d_gene: TRBD1
v_gene: TRBV9
abundance: NA
CDR3aa: CASSGGQENQPQHF
CDR3nt: TGTGCCAGCAGCGGCGGACAGGAGAATCAGCCCCAGCATTTT

j_gene: TRBJ1-6
d_gene: TRBD1
v_gene: TRBV2
abundance: few
CDR3aa: CASNTGVILVNSPLHF
CDR3nt: TGTGCCAGCAATACAGGGGTAATCCTGGTCAATTCACCCCTCCACTTT

j_gene: TRBJ2-3
d_gene: NA
v_gene: TRBV30
abundance: NA
CDR3aa: CAWSPSRSDYTDTQYF
CDR3nt: TGTGCCTGGAGTCCCTCTCGGAGCGATTACACAGATACGCAGTATTTT

j_gene: TRBJ1-2
d_gene: NA
v_gene: TRBV12-5
abundance: NA
CDR3aa: CASGLVGQTLAGHTF
CDR3nt: TGTGCTAGTGGTTTGGTAGGACAGACCTTGGCTGGTCACACCTTC

j_gene: TRBJ2-2
d_gene: TRBD1
v_gene: TRBV18
abundance: NA
CDR3aa: CASSPGQVDTGELFF
CDR3nt: TGTGCCAGCTCTCCGGGACAGGTCGACACCGGGGAGCTGTTTTTT

j_gene: TRBJ2-7
d_gene: NA
v_gene: TRBV5-4
abundance: NA
CDR3aa: CASFSPTSHEQYF
CDR3nt: TGTGCCAGCTTCTCCCCCACTAGCCACGAGCAGTACTTC

j_gene: TRBJ2-5
d_gene: NA
v_gene: TRBV19
abundance: NA
CDR3aa: CASSIVRGGGETQYF
CDR3nt: TGTGCCAGTAGTATAGTAAGGGGGGGAGGAGAGACCCAGTACTTC

j_gene: TRBJ1-4
d_gene: NA
v_gene: TRBV6-6
abundance: NA
CDR3aa: CASNPTGRANEKLFF
CDR3nt: TGTGCCAGCAACCCGACAGGTCGGGCTAATGAAAAACTGTTTTTT

j_gene: TRBJ1-3
d_gene: TRBD1
v_gene: TRBV7-2
abundance: NA
CDR3aa: CASSSGTVFSGNTIYF
CDR3nt: TGTGCCAGCAGCTCGGGGACAGTGTTCTCTGGAAACACCATATATTTT

j_gene: TRBJ2-4
d_gene: NA
v_gene: TRBV10-1
abundance: NA
CDR3aa: CASSESLLELLAKNIQYF
CDR3nt: TGCGCCAGCAGTGAGTCGTTATTGGAGCTCCTAGCCAAAAACATTCAGTACTTC

j_gene: TRBJ1-1
d_gene: TRBD1
v_gene: TRBV28
abundance: NA
CDR3aa: CASSLGTGAGMAFF
CDR3nt: TGTGCCAGCAGTTTAGGGACAGGGGCCGGGATGGCTTTCTTT

j_gene: TRBJ2-7
d_gene: NA
v_gene: TRBV21-1
abundance: NA
CDR3aa: CASSTATGVGQYF
CDR3nt: TGTGCCAGCAGCACCGCTACAGGGGTGGGGCAGTACTTC

j_gene: TRBJ1-6
d_gene: NA
v_gene: TRBV11-2
abundance: NA
CDR3aa: CASSLDFRGGDSPLHF
CDR3nt: TGTGCCAGCAGCTTAGATTTCAGGGGAGGGGATTCACCCCTCCACTTT

j_gene: TRBJ1-5
d_gene: TRBD1
v_gene: TRBV15
abundance: NA
CDR3aa: CATSPTGGSNQPQHF
CDR3nt: TGTGCCACCAGCCCCACAGGGGGAAGCAATCAGCCCCAGCATTTT

j_gene: TRBJ2-7
d_gene: NA
v_gene: TRBV10-3
abundance: once
CDR3aa: CAIRQTGPGDSYEQYF
CDR3nt: TGTGCCATCAGGCAAACCGGACCCGGGGATTCCTACGAGCAGTACTTC

j_gene: TRBJ2-3
d_gene: NA
v_gene: TRBV5-4
abundance: NA
CDR3aa: CASSLTIRGVSTDTQYF
CDR3nt: TGTGCCAGCAGCCTGACGATACGCGGGGTGTCCACAGATACGCAGTATTTT

j_gene: TRBJ1-1
d_gene: TRBD1
v_gene: TRBV11-2
abundance: NA
CDR3aa: CASSLGSQGAIWNTEAFF
CDR3nt: TGTGCCAGCAGCTTAGGTTCACAGGGGGCGATATGGAACACTGAAGCTTTCTTT

j_gene: TRBJ2-1
d_gene: NA
v_gene: TRBV5-6
abundance: NA
CDR3aa: CASRPQGIDEQFF
CDR3nt: TGTGCCAGCAGGCCCCAGGGGATTGATGAGCAGTTCTTC

j_gene: TRBJ1-4
d_gene: NA
v_gene: TRBV13
abundance: NA
CDR3aa: CASTLRGSPKKLFF
CDR3nt: TGTGCCAGCACCCTCAGGGGTTCCCCAAAAAAACTGTTTTTT

j_gene: TRBJ1-4
d_gene: NA
v_gene: TRBV15
abundance: once
CDR3aa: CATSAGDSNEKLFF
CDR3nt: TGTGCCACCAGCGCCGGGGACTCTAATGAAAAACTGTTTTTT

j_gene: TRBJ1-5
d_gene: NA
v_gene: TRBV18
abundance: few
CDR3aa: CASSTLGARDQPQHF
CDR3nt: TGTGCCAGCTCAACCTTGGGGGCAAGGGATCAGCCCCAGCATTTT

j_gene: TRBJ2-3
d_gene: TRBD2
v_gene: TRBV5-4
abundance: NA
CDR3aa: CASSSPIWRGGHTDTQYF
CDR3nt: TGTGCCAGCAGCTCGCCCATATGGCGCGGGGGGCACACAGATACGCAGTATTTT

j_gene: TRBJ2-7
d_gene: NA
v_gene: TRBV6-1
abundance: NA
CDR3aa: CASSAAGEQYF
CDR3nt: TGTGCCAGCAGCGCAGCAGGGGAGCAGTACTTC

j_gene: TRBJ2-5
d_gene: TRBD2
v_gene: TRBV7-3
abundance: once
CDR3aa: CASSPKGAGGPETQYF
CDR3nt: TGTGCCAGCAGCCCCAAGGGTGCGGGGGGGCCCGAGACCCAGTACTTC

j_gene: TRBJ2-2
d_gene: TRBD1
v_gene: TRBV4-1
abundance: NA
CDR3aa: CASSPGQGDYRELFF
CDR3nt: TGCGCCAGCAGCCCGGGACAGGGGGATTACCGGGAGCTGTTTTTT

j_gene: TRBJ1-2
d_gene: TRBD1
v_gene: TRBV27
abundance: NA
CDR3aa: CASSFSRGHRDGYTF
CDR3nt: TGTGCCAGCAGTTTTAGCAGGGGGCATAGGGATGGCTACACCTTC

j_gene: TRBJ2-2
d_gene: TRBD2
v_gene: TRBV9
abundance: NA
CDR3aa: CASSVTSGGAMELFF
CDR3nt: TGTGCCAGCAGCGTAACTAGCGGGGGGGCGATGGAGCTGTTTTTT